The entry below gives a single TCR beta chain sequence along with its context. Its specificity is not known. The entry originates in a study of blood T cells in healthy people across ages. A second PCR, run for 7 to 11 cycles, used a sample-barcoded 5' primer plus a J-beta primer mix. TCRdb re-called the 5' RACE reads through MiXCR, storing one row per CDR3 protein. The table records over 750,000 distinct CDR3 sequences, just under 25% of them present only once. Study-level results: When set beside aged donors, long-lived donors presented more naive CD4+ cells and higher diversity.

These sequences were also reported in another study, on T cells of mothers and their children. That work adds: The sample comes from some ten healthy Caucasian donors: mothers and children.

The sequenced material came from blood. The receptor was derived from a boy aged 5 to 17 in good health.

CDR3 nucleotides: TGTGCCAGCAGTTTATACCTAGCGAGGAACAATGAGCAGTTCTTC. Its translation is CASSLYLARNNEQFF. The V and J genes are TRBV12-3 or TRBV12-4 and TRBJ2-1; D may be TRBD2 (6 bases). V was pared by 2 bases and J by 5 bases, with 13 bases between. The CDR3 runs to 15 residues.